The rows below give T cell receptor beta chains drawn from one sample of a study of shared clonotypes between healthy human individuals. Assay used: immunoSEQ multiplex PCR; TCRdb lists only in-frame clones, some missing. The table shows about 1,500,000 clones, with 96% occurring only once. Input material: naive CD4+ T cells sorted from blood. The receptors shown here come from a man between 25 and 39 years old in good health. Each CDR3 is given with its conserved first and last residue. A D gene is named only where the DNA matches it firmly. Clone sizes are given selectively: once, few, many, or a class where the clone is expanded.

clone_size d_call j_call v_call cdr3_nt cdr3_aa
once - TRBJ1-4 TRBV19 TGTGCCAGTAGTAACCCAGATAATGAAAAACTGTTTTTT CASSNPDNEKLFF
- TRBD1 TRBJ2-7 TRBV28 TGTGCCAGCAGTACTGGACAGGGATTCTCCGAGCAGTACTTC CASSTGQGFSEQYF
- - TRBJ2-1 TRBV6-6 TGTGCCAGCAGGGACTCAGTCAATGAGCAGTTCTTC CASRDSVNEQFF
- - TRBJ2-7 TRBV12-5 TGTGCTAGTGGTTTCATCGACTTGCGGGGACCCTACGAGCAGTACTTC CASGFIDLRGPYEQYF
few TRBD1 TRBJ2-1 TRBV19 TGTGCCAGTAGTACCGCTAACCGGGACAGGTGGTTCTTC CASSTANRDRWFF
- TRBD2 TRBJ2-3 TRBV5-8 TGTGCCAGCAGCCATCGATTAGCGGGAGGGACAGATACGCAGTATTTT CASSHRLAGGTDTQYF
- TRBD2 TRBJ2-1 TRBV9 TGTGCCAGCAGCGAAATTAGCGGGAAAAACAATGAGCAGTTCTTC CASSEISGKNNEQFF
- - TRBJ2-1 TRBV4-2 TGTGCCAGCAGCCAAGTAGGGTTAAGCTCCTACAATGAGCAGTTCTTC CASSQVGLSSYNEQFF
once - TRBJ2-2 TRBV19 TGTGCCAGTAGTAGGCCCCCGGCTGGGGAGCTGTTTTTT CASSRPPAGELFF
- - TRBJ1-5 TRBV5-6 TGTGCCAGCAACAGAATGGGAACCAACAATCAGCCCCAGCATTTT CASNRMGTNNQPQHF
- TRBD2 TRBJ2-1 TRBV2 TGTGCCAGCAGTCGGATAGCGGGATCCTACAATGAGCAGTTCTTC CASSRIAGSYNEQFF
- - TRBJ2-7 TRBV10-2 TGCGCCAGCAGAAGGGGCCCCTACGAGCAGTACTTC CASRRGPYEQYF
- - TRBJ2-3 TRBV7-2 TGTGCCAGCAGCCGCCCCGGCAGTAACACAGATACGCAGTATTTT CASSRPGSNTDTQYF
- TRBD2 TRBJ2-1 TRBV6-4 TGTGCCAGCAGGGAAGATCCCTGGCGGGAGCACAATGAGCAGTTCTTC CASREDPWREHNEQFF
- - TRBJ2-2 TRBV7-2 TGTGCCAGCAGCTTAGTGGGGGGCGCCGGCACCGGGGAGCTGTTTTTT CASSLVGGAGTGELFF
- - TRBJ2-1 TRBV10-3 TGTGCCATCAGTGAACGCGCGCAGATCGAACTCGATGAGCAGTTCTTC CAISERAQIELDEQFF
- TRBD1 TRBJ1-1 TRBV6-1 TGTGCCAGCAGATTACAGGGGGCGATGAACACTGAAGCTTTCTTT CASRLQGAMNTEAFF
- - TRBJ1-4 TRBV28 TGTGCCAGCACCCTCGGTAGCCATAATGAAAAACTGTTTTTT CASTLGSHNEKLFF
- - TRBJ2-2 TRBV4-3 TGCGCCAGCAGCCAAGAGAGCCTCGCTTACACCGGGGAGCTGTTTTTT CASSQESLAYTGELFF
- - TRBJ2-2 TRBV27 TGTGCCAGCAGTTTTTTACGGGAGCTCCCCACCGGGGAGCTGTTTTTT CASSFLRELPTGELFF
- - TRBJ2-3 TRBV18 TGTGCCAGCTCCCCCTCGGCGACAGGTGTTCGTACAGATACGCAGTATTTT CASSPSATGVRTDTQYF
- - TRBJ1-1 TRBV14 TGTGCCAGCAGCCATCCGGGAGGGAACACTGAAGCTTTCTTT CASSHPGGNTEAFF
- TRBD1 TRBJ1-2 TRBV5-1 TGCGCCAGCAGCCTTGGACAGGGAGAGTATGGCTACACCTTC CASSLGQGEYGYTF
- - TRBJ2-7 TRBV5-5 TGTGCCAGCAGCTTTAGACGCGGATCCTACGAGCAGTACTTC CASSFRRGSYEQYF
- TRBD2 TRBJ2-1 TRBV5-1 TGCGCCAGCAGCTTGTTGGCTAGCGGGACCAATGAGCAGTTCTTC CASSLLASGTNEQFF
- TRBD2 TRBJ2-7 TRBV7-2 TGTGCCAGCAGCTTAGGCGTCTCCTTGGGAGGGTGGGGCTACGAGCAGTACTTC CASSLGVSLGGWGYEQYF
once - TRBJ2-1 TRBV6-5 TGTGCCAGCACGCGGCTGACTAACAATGAGCAGTTCTTC CASTRLTNNEQFF
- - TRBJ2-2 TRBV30 TGTGCCTGGAGAGAGCTGGCCGGGGAGCTGTTTTTT CAWRELAGELFF
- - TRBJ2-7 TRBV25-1 TGTGCCAGCAGTGTCGGGCAGGAATGGTCCTACGAGCAGTACTTC CASSVGQEWSYEQYF
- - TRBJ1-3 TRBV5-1 TGCGCCAGCAGCCCCATGGGAAACACCATATATTTT CASSPMGNTIYF
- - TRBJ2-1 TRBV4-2 TGTGCCAGCAGCCAAGCATCCTCTAGCGACTCCTACAATGAGCAGTTCTTC CASSQASSSDSYNEQFF
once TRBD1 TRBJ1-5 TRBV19 TGTGCCAGTAGTAGGCCCATCGGGCAGGGGGGGAATCAGCCCCAGCATTTT CASSRPIGQGGNQPQHF
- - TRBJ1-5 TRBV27 TGTGCCACCTCCGAGAGCAATCAGCCCCAGCATTTT CATSESNQPQHF
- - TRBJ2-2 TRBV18 TGTGCCAGCTCACCACTGGGTAGCGGCGCGAACACCGGGGAGCTGTTTTTT CASSPLGSGANTGELFF
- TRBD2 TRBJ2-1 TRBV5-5 TGTGCCAGCAGCTACCTAGCGGGAGCCTCCTACAATGAGCAGTTCTTC CASSYLAGASYNEQFF
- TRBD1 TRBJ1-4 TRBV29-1 TGCAGCGCTGCCGGGACAGGGGAGGGGGAAAAACTGTTTTTT CSAAGTGEGEKLFF
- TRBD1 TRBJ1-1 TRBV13 TGTGCCAGCAGCTGGACAGGGACCAACACTGAAGCTTTCTTT CASSWTGTNTEAFF
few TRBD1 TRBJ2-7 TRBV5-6 TGTGCCAGCAGCTGGGACAGATCCTACGAGCAGTACTTC CASSWDRSYEQYF
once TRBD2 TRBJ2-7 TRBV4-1 TGCGCCAGCAGCCAAGATCCTGTCGGGAGGATCGAGCAGTACTTC CASSQDPVGRIEQYF
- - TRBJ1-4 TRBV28 TGTGCCAGCAGTCCGCTGGGGATTAATGAAAAACTGTTTTTT CASSPLGINEKLFF
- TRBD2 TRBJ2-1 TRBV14 TGTGCCAGCAGCCGACGAGTCGGGACTAGCGGGAGCTGGGTTTACAATGAGCAGTTCTTC CASSRRVGTSGSWVYNEQFF
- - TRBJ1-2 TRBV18 TGTGCCAGCTCACCACCGTCTAGTCGGGCCCACCTCTTC CASSPPSSRAHLF
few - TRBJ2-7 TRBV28 TGTGCCAGCAGTGGGAACTACGAGCAGTACTTC CASSGNYEQYF
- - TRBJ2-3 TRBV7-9 TGTGCCAGCAGCAGGGACCGGCTCGGACAGAAAAACACAGATACGCAGTATTTT CASSRDRLGQKNTDTQYF
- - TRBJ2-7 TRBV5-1 TGCGCCAGCAGCTTTCAGTTACTAGGGGGAAACGGGGAGCAGTACTTC CASSFQLLGGNGEQYF
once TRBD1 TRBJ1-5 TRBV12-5 TGTGCTAGTGGGGGAGGACAGGGGCGTCGTCAGCCCCAGCATTTT CASGGGQGRRQPQHF
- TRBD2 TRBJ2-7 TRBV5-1 TGCGCCAGCAGCTTGTTCCTAGCGGGAGAGCTAGGCTACGAGCAGTACTTC CASSLFLAGELGYEQYF
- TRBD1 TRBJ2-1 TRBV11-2 TGTGCCAGCAGCTTATGGGCAGGGGGCAATGAGCAGTTCTTC CASSLWAGGNEQFF
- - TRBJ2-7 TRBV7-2 TGTGCCAGCAGCCTAGGGGGAGGGGTCTACTCCTACGAGCAGTACTTC CASSLGGGVYSYEQYF
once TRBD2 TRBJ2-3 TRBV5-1 TGCGCCAGCAGCTTGGTCCCCCTCGGGGGGGCCGATACGCAGTATTTT CASSLVPLGGADTQYF